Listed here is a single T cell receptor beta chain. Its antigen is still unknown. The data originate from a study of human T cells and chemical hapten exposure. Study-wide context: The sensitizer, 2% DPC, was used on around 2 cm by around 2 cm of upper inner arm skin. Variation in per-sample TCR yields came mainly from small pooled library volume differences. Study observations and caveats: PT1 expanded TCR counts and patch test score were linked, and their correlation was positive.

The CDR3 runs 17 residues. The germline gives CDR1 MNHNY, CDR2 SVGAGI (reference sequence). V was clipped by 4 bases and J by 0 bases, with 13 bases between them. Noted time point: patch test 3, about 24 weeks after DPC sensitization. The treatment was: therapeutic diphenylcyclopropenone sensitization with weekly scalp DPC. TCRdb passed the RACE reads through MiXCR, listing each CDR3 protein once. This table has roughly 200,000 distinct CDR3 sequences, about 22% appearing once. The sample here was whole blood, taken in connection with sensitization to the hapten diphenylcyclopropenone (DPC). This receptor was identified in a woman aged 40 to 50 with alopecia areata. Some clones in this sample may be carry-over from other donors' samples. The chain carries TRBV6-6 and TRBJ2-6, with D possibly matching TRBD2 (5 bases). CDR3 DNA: TGTGCCAGCAGTTCCACTCTTGGGAGCTCTGGGGCCAACGTCCTGACTTTC. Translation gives CASSSTLGSSGANVLTF.